The 17 T cell receptor beta chains below all came from one sample that was sequenced in a study of T cell repertoires in cytomegalovirus infection. These receptors have no identified antigens. TCRdb re-derived calls from the reads in MiXCR, one entry per CDR3 protein. Here the sample spans almost 90,000 distinct CDR3 sequences, 25% to 30% being singletons. Sequences were derived from CD8+ T cells from cultured PBMCs, sampled from culture after CMV antigen stimulation. The receptors here all came from a human donor in good health (CMV status not recorded). Some clones in this sample may be carry-over from other donors' samples.

The table lists this clonotype with many counts. The gene calls are TRBV7-6 and TRBJ1-5; 9 nucleotides match TRBD1. Unmatched junction bases numbered 13, after V lost 4 bases and J lost 0 bases. CDR1 is SGHVS, CDR2 FNYEAQ, per germline. The CDR3 loop spans 19 amino acids. The DNA for the CDR3 is TGTGCCAGCAGCTCAACGCCGGGACAGGGCCGATATAGCAATCAGCCCCAGCATTTT. Its translation is CASSSTPGQGRYSNQPQHF.

This clonotype has at least ten counts. This chain connects TRBV2 to TRBJ1-4; possible D gene TRBD1, 5 bases. V was cut by 10 bases and J by 6 bases, with 15 bases left in between. Germline CDR1 and CDR2: SNHLY and FYNNEI. The CDR3 loop spans 13 amino acids. CDR3 nucleotide sequence: TGTGCCACCAGGGATGCGGTGGATGAAAAACTGTTTTTT. Protein sequence: CATRDAVDEKLFF.

The gene calls are TRBV19 and TRBJ2-3; no definite D call. CDR3 length equals 13 residues. Germline V gives CDR1 LNHDA, CDR2 SQIVND (reference sequence). The V end lost 0 bases, the J end lost 7 bases, and 8 bases lay between the germline ends. The CDR3: CASSIEGSHTQYF. The CDR3 coding sequence is TGTGCCAGTAGTATAGAGGGCAGCCATACGCAGTATTTT.

V gene TRBV28 combines with J gene TRBJ2-1; 9 bases map to TRBD2. The V and J ends lost 2 bases and 6 bases, in that order; junction bases with no gene match: 5. Germline V gene data show CDR1 as MDHEN and CDR2 as SYDVKM. The CDR3 loop spans 15 amino acids. The CDR3 protein is CASSLTRGGRNEQFF. CDR3 nucleotide sequence: TGTGCCAGCAGTTTAACGCGGGGGGGCCGCAATGAGCAGTTCTTC. The variable domain in full, with the rest retrieved from reference TRBV28 and TRBJ2-1, is DVKVTQSSRYLVKRTGEKVFLECVQDMDHENMFWYRQDPGLGLRLIYFSYDVKMKEKGDIPEGYSVSREKKERFSLILESASTNQTSMYLCASSLTRGGRNEQFFGPGTRLTVL.

The sample holds many counts of this clonotype. The J gene is TRBJ2-1, the V gene TRBV27; no reliable D call. Trimming removed 6 bases from V and 4 bases from J, with 4 bases in between. The CDR3 spans 11 residues. Germline lookup yields CDR1 MNHEY and CDR2 SMNVEV (reference sequence). CDR3 in amino acids: CASSTYNEQFF. CDR3 DNA sequence: TGTGCCAGCAGCACATACAATGAGCAGTTCTTC.

The rearrangement links TRBV12-3 or TRBV12-4 to TRBJ2-7; unclear D gene. This CDR3 contains 15 residues. Trimming left V 1 base short and J 2 bases short, with 12 bases between. The CDR3 DNA sequence: TGTGCCAGCAGTTTAGGAGTGGGGTCTCCCTACGAGCAGTACTTC. Residues: CASSLGVGSPYEQYF.

The chain employs TRBV24-1 and TRBJ1-1, with D perhaps matching TRBD1 (5 bases). The germline gives CDR1 KGHDR, CDR2 SFDVKD. The CDR3 loop spans 12 amino acids. V was cut by 10 bases and J by 1 base, with 9 bases left in between. This chain's CDR3 is CATKGSNTEAFF. The CDR3 region has the DNA TGTGCCACGAAGGGGTCGAACACTGAAGCTTTCTTT.

This clonotype turned up a few times. The chain couples TRBV19 to TRBJ1-1, with D perhaps matching TRBD1 (5 bases). The ends were cut back, 10 bases at V and 5 bases at J, with 8 bases in the middle. CDR3 length equals 10 residues. In germline, CDR1 is LNHDA, CDR2 SQIVND (reference sequence). CDR3 in DNA: TGTGCCACCGGGGGGACTGAAGCTTTCTTT. Protein product: CATGGTEAFF.

As concerns this clonotype: An end of the junction differs from the germline gene, which may be a read error. The V gene is TRBV10-3, the J gene TRBJ2-1; 14 nucleotides agree with TRBD2. Germline loops: CDR1 ENHRY, CDR2 SYGVKD. The CDR3 contains 19 residues. The CDR3 protein is CAISEPGLAGVDSYNEQIF. Written as DNA, the CDR3 is TGTGCCATCAGTGAGCCGGGACTAGCGGGGGTCGACTCCTACAATGAGCAGATCTTC.

The chain couples TRBV27 to TRBJ1-5; D is unclear. Germline CDR1 MNHEY, CDR2 SMNVEV (reference sequence). The length of the CDR3 is 14 residues. With 0 bases removed from V and 4 bases from J, the gap between germline ends came to 7 bases. CDR3 loop: CASSLSRGNQPQHF. The CDR3 coding sequence is TGTGCCAGCAGTTTATCACGCGGGAATCAGCCCCAGCATTTT.

The V and J genes are TRBV2 and TRBJ2-1; weak D call: TRBD2 (7 bases). Trimming shortened V by 3 bases and J by 0 bases, and 15 bases separated the two germline ends. The CDR3 spans 17 residues. Germline V gives CDR1 SNHLY, CDR2 FYNNEI. The CDR3 reads CASSELGGGNSYNEQFF. In DNA form, the CDR3 reads TGTGCCAGCAGTGAGCTAGGGGGGGGGAACTCCTACAATGAGCAGTTCTTC.

In its sample, this clonotype was seen many times. The chain links TRBV7-9 to TRBJ1-1; no definite D call. CDR3 length: 13 residues. Trimming took 5 bases from V and 1 from J, leaving 8 bases between them. Germline V gene data show CDR1 as SEHNR and CDR2 as FQNEAQ (reference sequence). The CDR3 bases are TGTGCCAGCAGCCCCCGGGGGAACACTGAAGCTTTCTTT. As protein: CASSPRGNTEAFF.

This clonotype was observed a few times. This sequence joins TRBV11-1 and TRBJ2-5; 7 bases agree with TRBD2. In germline, CDR1 is SGHAT, CDR2 FQDESV (reference sequence). V was clipped by 6 bases and J by 1 base; unmatched bases: 5. This CDR3 is built from 14 residues. CDR3 coding DNA: TGTGCCAGCAGGGGAGGGACTACCCAAGAGACCCAGTACTTC. It is translated as CASRGGTTQETQYF.

In this sample, this clonotype turned up a few times. The chain has TRBV6-2 or TRBV6-3 and TRBJ2-1, with 8 bases lining up with TRBD2. The V gene end was trimmed by 0 bases and the J gene end by 1 base; junction bases not matched to a gene: 14. CDR3 size: 20 residues. Germline CDR1 and CDR2: MNHEY and SVGEGT. CDR3 sequence: CASSYSRASGLPWSYNEQFF. CDR3 in DNA: TGTGCCAGCAGTTACTCGAGGGCTAGCGGGCTCCCCTGGTCCTACAATGAGCAGTTCTTC.

For this clonotype: Relative to the germline gene, one junction end is altered; a read error may explain this. The rearrangement uses TRBV6-1 and TRBJ2-7, with TRBD1 matching over 7 bases. The germline V gene has CDR1 MNHNS and CDR2 SASEGT. The CDR3 covers 14 residues. CDR3 sequence (DNA): TGTGCCAGCAGTGAAGGGGTTGCCAGACAGGGTTGGAACTTC. Protein: CASSEGVARQGWNF.

The sample holds a few counts of this clonotype. V usage is TRBV27 and J usage is TRBJ1-5; D may be TRBD1 (6 bases). The germline V and J ends were trimmed by 5 bases and 5 bases, with 19 bases remaining between them. The CDR3 loop spans 16 amino acids. The germline V gene has CDR1 MNHEY and CDR2 SMNVEV (reference sequence). CDR3 nucleotide sequence: TGTGCCAGCAGTCCCTACCCACAGGGATCGGATCAGCCCCAGCATTTT. Translated, it gives CASSPYPQGSDQPQHF.

This sequence joins TRBV11-1 and TRBJ2-7; no definite D call. CDR1 and CDR2 (germline): SGHAT, FQDESV (reference sequence). Trimming pared 4 bases from V and 4 bases from J, leaving 14 bases between. The CDR3 covers 14 residues. The CDR3 region has the DNA TGTGCCAGCAGCTCCCAAATGGGTTCTTACGAGCAGTACTTC. This sequence encodes CASSSQMGSYEQYF. The full variable domain, in which reference TRBV11-1 and TRBJ2-7 provide the parts outside the CDR3, is EAEVAQSPRYKITEKSQAVAFWCDPISGHATLYWYRQILGQGPELLVQFQDESVVDDSQLPKDRFSAERLKGVDSTLKIQPAELGDSAMYLCASSSQMGSYEQYFGPGTRLTVT.